A selection of T cell receptor beta chains follows, all from one sample in a study of shared clonotypes between healthy human individuals. Measured with immunoSEQ multiplex PCR; TCRdb has only the in-frame clones, and not every one. The sample shows roughly 2.1 million clones, roughly 91% of them seen only once. Sample: naive CD8+ T cells from PBMCs. The receptors stem from a young man in good health. Some clones in this sample may be carry-over from other donors' samples. CDR3s include the opening cysteine and the closing phenylalanine or tryptophan. The order of the fields is D gene, J gene, clone size, V gene, CDR3 DNA, CDR3 protein. D genes are given only for firm matches. Clone size appears in some rows only: once, few, many, or a class for an expanded clone.

D gene: NA; J gene: TRBJ2-1; clone size: NA; V gene: TRBV13; CDR3 DNA: TGTGCCAGCAGCCTCGACAACTACAATGAGCAGTTCTTC; CDR3 protein: CASSLDNYNEQFF
D gene: NA; J gene: TRBJ2-3; clone size: NA; V gene: TRBV9; CDR3 DNA: TGTGCCAGCAGCGTCGGGGACTCAAGCACAGATACGCAGTATTTT; CDR3 protein: CASSVGDSSTDTQYF
D gene: NA; J gene: TRBJ2-2; clone size: NA; V gene: TRBV7-3; CDR3 DNA: TGTGCCAGCAGCTTAGGGCAGAACACCGGGGAGCTGTTTTTT; CDR3 protein: CASSLGQNTGELFF
D gene: NA; J gene: TRBJ2-7; clone size: NA; V gene: TRBV5-4; CDR3 DNA: TGTGCCAGCAGCCCGGGACTCGCTGTTTACGAGCAGTACTTC; CDR3 protein: CASSPGLAVYEQYF
D gene: NA; J gene: TRBJ2-2; clone size: NA; V gene: TRBV5-8; CDR3 DNA: TGTGCCAGCAGCTTTCCCTGGGGCGGGGAGCTGTTTTTT; CDR3 protein: CASSFPWGGELFF
D gene: NA; J gene: TRBJ2-7; clone size: once; V gene: TRBV29-1; CDR3 DNA: TGCAGCGCCCTGGACCGCGGGGAAGGCGAGCAGTACTTC; CDR3 protein: CSALDRGEGEQYF
D gene: NA; J gene: TRBJ2-7; clone size: NA; V gene: TRBV6-1; CDR3 DNA: TGTGCCAGCAGTGAGCCCGAGCAGTACTTC; CDR3 protein: CASSEPEQYF
D gene: TRBD2; J gene: TRBJ2-1; clone size: NA; V gene: TRBV4-1; CDR3 DNA: TGCGCCAGCAGCCAAGATCAGACTAGCGGCAATGAGCAGTTCTTC; CDR3 protein: CASSQDQTSGNEQFF
D gene: TRBD2; J gene: TRBJ2-1; clone size: NA; V gene: TRBV15; CDR3 DNA: TGTGCCACCAGCGGGAGGGCTAGCGGCTACAATGAGCAGTTCTTC; CDR3 protein: CATSGRASGYNEQFF
D gene: NA; J gene: TRBJ1-3; clone size: NA; V gene: TRBV2; CDR3 DNA: TGTGCCAGCAGTGAGTTCGGCACCCCACTAGGGAACACCATATATTTT; CDR3 protein: CASSEFGTPLGNTIYF
D gene: NA; J gene: TRBJ1-2; clone size: NA; V gene: TRBV15; CDR3 DNA: TGTGCCACCAGCAGAGATCGGGACAACTATGGCTACACCTTC; CDR3 protein: CATSRDRDNYGYTF
D gene: TRBD1; J gene: TRBJ2-7; clone size: NA; V gene: TRBV10-1; CDR3 DNA: TGCGCCAGCAGCCCGGACAGGAGAGCCTACGAGCAGTACTTC; CDR3 protein: CASSPDRRAYEQYF
D gene: TRBD1; J gene: TRBJ2-1; clone size: NA; V gene: TRBV6-1; CDR3 DNA: TGTGCCAGCAGTCCACCGGGACAGGGCGTCAATGAGCAGTTCTTC; CDR3 protein: CASSPPGQGVNEQFF
D gene: TRBD1; J gene: TRBJ2-1; clone size: once; V gene: TRBV6-6; CDR3 DNA: TGTGCCAGCAGGTTACAGGGGGCGGGACTTTACAATGAGCAGTTCTTC; CDR3 protein: CASRLQGAGLYNEQFF
D gene: NA; J gene: TRBJ1-1; clone size: NA; V gene: TRBV5-1; CDR3 DNA: TGCGCCAGCAGCTTCGAACAGGGCGGGAACACTGAAGCTTTCTTT; CDR3 protein: CASSFEQGGNTEAFF
D gene: TRBD1; J gene: TRBJ1-2; clone size: NA; V gene: TRBV2; CDR3 DNA: TGTGCCAGTGATCTAGGACAGGGCATAAGCTATGGCTACACCTTC; CDR3 protein: CASDLGQGISYGYTF
D gene: NA; J gene: TRBJ1-3; clone size: NA; V gene: TRBV27; CDR3 DNA: TGTGCCAGCAGCCGACGCTCTGGAAACACCATATATTTT; CDR3 protein: CASSRRSGNTIYF
D gene: NA; J gene: TRBJ1-1; clone size: NA; V gene: TRBV19; CDR3 DNA: TGTGCCAGTAGTATAGCGACAGGAAGCATGAACACTGAAGCTTTCTTT; CDR3 protein: CASSIATGSMNTEAFF
D gene: TRBD1; J gene: TRBJ2-2; clone size: NA; V gene: TRBV14; CDR3 DNA: TGTGCCAGCAGCCGTGGACAGGGGAGGAGGGAGCTGTTTTTT; CDR3 protein: CASSRGQGRRELFF
D gene: TRBD1; J gene: TRBJ2-7; clone size: NA; V gene: TRBV11-2; CDR3 DNA: TGTGCCAGCAGCCAATGGACAGGGGCCTCCTACGAGCAGTACTTC; CDR3 protein: CASSQWTGASYEQYF
D gene: NA; J gene: TRBJ1-2; clone size: NA; V gene: TRBV2; CDR3 DNA: TGTGCCAGCAGTGAAGCTAGGGTTCTGCTAGGCTACACCTTC; CDR3 protein: CASSEARVLLGYTF
D gene: NA; J gene: TRBJ1-2; clone size: NA; V gene: TRBV15; CDR3 DNA: TGTGCCACCAGCACAGAACACCCTTTCTATGGCTACACCTTC; CDR3 protein: CATSTEHPFYGYTF
D gene: NA; J gene: TRBJ2-7; clone size: NA; V gene: TRBV7-9; CDR3 DNA: TGTGCCAGCAGCATTACCGGGACACCCTACGAGCAGTACTTC; CDR3 protein: CASSITGTPYEQYF
D gene: TRBD1; J gene: TRBJ2-3; clone size: NA; V gene: TRBV10-1; CDR3 DNA: TGCGCCAGCAGTGAGAACAACGCTCCCGGGACAGGGGGCGCAGATACGCAGTATTTT; CDR3 protein: CASSENNAPGTGGADTQYF
D gene: NA; J gene: TRBJ2-5; clone size: NA; V gene: TRBV11-2; CDR3 DNA: TGTGCCAGCAGTCAAGGACAGCGGACGAGAGAGACCCAGTACTTC; CDR3 protein: CASSQGQRTRETQYF
D gene: TRBD1; J gene: TRBJ1-4; clone size: NA; V gene: TRBV2; CDR3 DNA: TGTGCCAGTTGGGGACAGGGAGCTGAAAAACTGTTTTTT; CDR3 protein: CASWGQGAEKLFF
D gene: NA; J gene: TRBJ2-3; clone size: NA; V gene: TRBV9; CDR3 DNA: TGTGCCAGCAGCCCTCAGGGTGGGGGAAGCACAGATACGCAGTATTTT; CDR3 protein: CASSPQGGGSTDTQYF
D gene: NA; J gene: TRBJ2-7; clone size: NA; V gene: TRBV28; CDR3 DNA: TGTGCCAGCAGTTTTTCTCAGCGGACAGCTTCCTACGAGCAGTACTTC; CDR3 protein: CASSFSQRTASYEQYF
D gene: NA; J gene: TRBJ1-5; clone size: NA; V gene: TRBV28; CDR3 DNA: TGTGCCAGCAGTGCGACAGATTACAATCAGCCCCAGCATTTT; CDR3 protein: CASSATDYNQPQHF
D gene: TRBD1; J gene: TRBJ2-7; clone size: once; V gene: TRBV5-4; CDR3 DNA: TGTGCCAGCAGCTTGAGGACAGGGGGCGGGTACGAGCAGTACTTC; CDR3 protein: CASSLRTGGGYEQYF
D gene: NA; J gene: TRBJ2-7; clone size: NA; V gene: TRBV10-3; CDR3 DNA: TGTGCCATCAGTGAGTCGTTAAGGAGGAGTGGGTACGAGCAGTACTTC; CDR3 protein: CAISESLRRSGYEQYF
D gene: TRBD2; J gene: TRBJ2-1; clone size: NA; V gene: TRBV9; CDR3 DNA: TGTGCCAGCAGCGTAGGGGGGCTAGCGGGAGATGAGCAGTTCTTC; CDR3 protein: CASSVGGLAGDEQFF
D gene: NA; J gene: TRBJ2-1; clone size: NA; V gene: TRBV10-3; CDR3 DNA: TGTGCCACCAATGCTCTCGACAGCAGCTCCTACAATGAGCAGTTCTTC; CDR3 protein: CATNALDSSSYNEQFF
D gene: NA; J gene: TRBJ2-7; clone size: NA; V gene: TRBV7-2; CDR3 DNA: TGTGCCAGCAGCCACCGAGGGGAGGGGGCAGCTTACGAGCAGTACTTC; CDR3 protein: CASSHRGEGAAYEQYF
D gene: TRBD2; J gene: TRBJ2-3; clone size: NA; V gene: TRBV6-4; CDR3 DNA: TGTGCCAGCAGCGCACTAGCGGGAGGGCCGGGAGATACGCAGTATTTT; CDR3 protein: CASSALAGGPGDTQYF
D gene: NA; J gene: TRBJ1-2; clone size: NA; V gene: TRBV4-1; CDR3 DNA: TGCGCCAGCAGCCAAGATGACAGCCACCCCAGTGGCCTCTATGGCTACACCTTC; CDR3 protein: CASSQDDSHPSGLYGYTF
D gene: NA; J gene: TRBJ1-1; clone size: NA; V gene: TRBV28; CDR3 DNA: TGTGCCAGCAGTCGGACTCGGCCTTCCGAAGCTTTCTTT; CDR3 protein: CASSRTRPSEAFF
D gene: TRBD1; J gene: TRBJ2-7; clone size: once; V gene: TRBV13; CDR3 DNA: TGTGCCAGCAGCGCCCCCGGGACAGGGGCCTCCGAGCAGTACTTC; CDR3 protein: CASSAPGTGASEQYF